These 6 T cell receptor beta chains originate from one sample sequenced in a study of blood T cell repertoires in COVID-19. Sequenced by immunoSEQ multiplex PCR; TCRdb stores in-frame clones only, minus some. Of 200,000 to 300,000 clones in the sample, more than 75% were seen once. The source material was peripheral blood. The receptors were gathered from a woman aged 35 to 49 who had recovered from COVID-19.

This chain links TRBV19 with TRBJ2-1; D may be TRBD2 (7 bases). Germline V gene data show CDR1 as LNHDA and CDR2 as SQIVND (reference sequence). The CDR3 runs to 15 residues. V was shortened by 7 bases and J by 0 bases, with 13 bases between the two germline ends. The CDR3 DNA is TGTGCCAGTACGGGGGGCGGGAGCTCCTACAATGAGCAGTTCTTC. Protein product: CASTGGGSSYNEQFF.

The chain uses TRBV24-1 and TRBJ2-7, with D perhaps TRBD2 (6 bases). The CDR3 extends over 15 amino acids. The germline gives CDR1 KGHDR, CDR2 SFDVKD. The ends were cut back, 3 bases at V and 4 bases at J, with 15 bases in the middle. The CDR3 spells CATSDPTGVGYEQYF. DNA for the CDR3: TGTGCCACCAGTGATCCGACGGGGGTTGGGTACGAGCAGTACTTC.

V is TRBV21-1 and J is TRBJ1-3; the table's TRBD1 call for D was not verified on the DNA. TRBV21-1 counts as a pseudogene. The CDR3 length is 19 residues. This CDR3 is CASNSWTEQGQKAGNTIYF. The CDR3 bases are TGTGCCAGCAACTCCTGGACAGAGCAAGGACAAAAGGCTGGAAACACCATATATTTT.

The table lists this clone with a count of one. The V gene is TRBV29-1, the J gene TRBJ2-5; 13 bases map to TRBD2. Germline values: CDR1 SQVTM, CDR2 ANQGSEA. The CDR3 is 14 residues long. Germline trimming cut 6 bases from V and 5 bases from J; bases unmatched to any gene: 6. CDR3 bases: TGCAGCGTGCCCACTAGCGGGAGGGGGGAGACCCAGTACTTC. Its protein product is CSVPTSGRGETQYF.

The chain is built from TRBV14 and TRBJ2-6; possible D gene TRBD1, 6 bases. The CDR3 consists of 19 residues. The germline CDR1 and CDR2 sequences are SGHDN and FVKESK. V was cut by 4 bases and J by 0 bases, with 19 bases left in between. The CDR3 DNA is TGTGCCAGCAGCCCCCCAGCCGGACAGCACCCCTCTGGGGCCAACGTCCTGACTTTC. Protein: CASSPPAGQHPSGANVLTF.

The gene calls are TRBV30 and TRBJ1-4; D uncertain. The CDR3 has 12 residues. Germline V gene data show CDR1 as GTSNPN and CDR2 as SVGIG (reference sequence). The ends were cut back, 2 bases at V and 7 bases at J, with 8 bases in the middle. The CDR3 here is CAWSSRSEKLFF. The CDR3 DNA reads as TGTGCCTGGAGTTCCCGGAGTGAAAAACTGTTTTTT.